This T cell receptor (beta chain) was recovered during a study of vaccination effects on CD4 cells after COVID-19. Whole-study context: The participants, recipients of two vaccine doses, got either BNT162b2 or mRNA-1273.

This clone appeared once. Its matching antigen is unknown. The CDR3 is 19 amino acids. Trimming at V came to 3 bases and at J to 5 bases, leaving 18 bases not matched to a gene. Germline assignment: CDR1 DFQATT and CDR2 SNEGSKA (reference sequence). Using immunoSEQ multiplex PCR, the repertoire was profiled, and TCRdb retains in-frame clones only, with some absent. The repertoire holds 45,000 or so clones, with roughly 74% as singletons. At the end of over 8 days of culture, CD4+ T cells were isolated. The infection with SARS-CoV-2 (confirmed by PCR) occurred in this person between March and December 2020.

The source was CD4+ T cells from PBMCs cultured without peptide, collected before COVID-19 vaccination. This clonotype was sampled from a human donor who had a prior SARS-CoV-2 infection. The genes are TRBV20-1 and TRBJ2-3, with 12 bases that match TRBD2. Here the CDR3 DNA reads TGCAGTGCTAGTAACGCACTAGCGGGAGGCCACGGGACTTTAGATACGCAGTATTTT. It is translated as CSASNALAGGHGTLDTQYF.